One sample yielded the 9 T cell receptor beta chains listed below, sequenced in a study of blood T cell repertoires in COVID-19. The method was immunoSEQ multiplex PCR; TCRdb's version includes in-frame clones alone and lacks a portion of them. The data show about 170,000 clones, roughly 83% seen once. The specimen sequenced was PBMCs or T cells enriched from blood (not recorded which). The receptor set was obtained from a woman aged 45-65 years who had recovered from COVID-19.

V is TRBV3-1 (or the pseudogene TRBV3-2) and J is TRBJ1-2, with a possible D match to TRBD1 (6 bases). CDR1 is LGHDT, CDR2 YNNKEL, per germline (reference sequence). V gave up 1 base and J gave up 8 bases, with 14 bases separating them. The CDR3 length is 14 residues. The CDR3 here is CASSQVGQGIGYTF. Here the CDR3 DNA reads TGTGCCAGCAGCCAAGTGGGGCAGGGGATAGGCTACACCTTC.

The V and J genes are TRBV12-3 or TRBV12-4 and TRBJ2-5; 8 bases are shared with TRBD1. The CDR3 has 12 residues. The J segment lost 7 bases and the V segment lost 10 bases, leaving 8 bases of the junction unmatched. Written as DNA, the CDR3 is TGTGCCATCTCCAGGGGGCGATGGACCCAGTACTTC. It codes for CAISRGRWTQYF.

The chain couples TRBV7-9 to TRBJ1-1, with 11 nucleotides matching TRBD1. The J segment lost 4 bases and the V segment lost 5 bases, leaving 6 bases of the junction unmatched. Germline V gives CDR1 SEHNR, CDR2 FQNEAQ (reference sequence). The CDR3 is made up of 15 amino acids. The CDR3 sequence: CASSLGQGALTEAFF. The CDR3 bases are TGTGCCAGCAGCCTAGGACAGGGGGCACTCACTGAAGCTTTCTTT.

The gene calls are TRBV28 and TRBJ1-4; 11 nucleotides agree with TRBD1. This CDR3 is built from 15 residues. CDR1 and CDR2 from the germline V gene are MDHEN and SYDVKM. The V and J ends lost 2 bases and 7 bases, in that order; junction bases with no gene match: 3. DNA for the CDR3: TGTGCCAGCAGTTTAGGAGGGACAGGGGGTGAAAAACTGTTTTTT. Its translation: CASSLGGTGGEKLFF.

The chain employs TRBV5-1 and TRBJ1-1, with D possibly TRBD1 on 6 matching bases. Germline V gene data show CDR1 as SGHRS and CDR2 as YFSETQ. CDR3 length: 15 residues. Trimming removed 5 bases at V and 3 bases at J, with 17 bases between. The CDR3 loop is CASSPDVNRDTEAFF. In nucleotides, the CDR3 is TGCGCCAGCAGTCCGGATGTTAACAGGGACACTGAAGCTTTCTTT.

This clone has a single count. CDR3 DNA: TGTGCCAACCAGGGTTCTCGAGGCTACACCTTC. This sequence encodes CANQGSRGYTF. The chain uses TRBV28 and TRBJ1-2; D is perhaps TRBD1 (5 bases). The V end lost 10 bases, the J end lost 8 bases, and 14 bases lay between the germline ends. Germline V lookup: CDR1 MDHEN, CDR2 SYDVKM. The CDR3 contains 11 residues.

This clone appeared once. V is TRBV5-3 and J is TRBJ2-7; D remains unclear. TRBV5-3 belongs to the ORF category, with a function that is uncertain. The CDR3 runs to 12 residues. Trimming shortened V by 3 bases and J by 3 bases, and 7 bases separated the two germline ends. CDR3 DNA sequence: TGTGCCAGAAGCTGGCAGTACTACGAGCAGTACGTC. Translated: CARSWQYYEQYV.

The rearrangement uses TRBV28 and TRBJ2-3, with 8 nucleotides matching TRBD1. Germline CDR1 reads MDHEN; CDR2 reads SYDVKM. This CDR3 is 14 amino acids long. The V gene end was trimmed by 4 bases and the J gene end by 1 base; junction bases not matched to a gene: 1. The CDR3 reads CASSSGQGTDTQYF. In nucleotides, the CDR3 is TGTGCCAGCAGTTCGGGACAGGGCACAGATACGCAGTATTTT.

This sequence joins TRBV20-1 and TRBJ2-1; 7 bases map to TRBD1. Germline CDR1 DFQATT, CDR2 SNEGSKA (reference sequence). J gave up 6 bases and V 5 bases, and 1 base lay outside the gene matches. This CDR3 has 11 amino acids. The CDR3 here is CSAHRGNEQFF. DNA of the CDR3: TGCAGTGCTCACAGGGGCAATGAGCAGTTCTTC.